The 14 T cell receptor beta chains listed next were all sequenced from one sample in a study of blood T cell repertoires in COVID-19. Produced via immunoSEQ multiplex PCR; TCRdb's table is partial and in-frame only. The sample includes roughly 290,000 clones, roughly 90% of them seen just once. The specimen sequenced was peripheral blood. These receptors were collected from a man between 25 and 39 years old with acute or convalescent COVID-19.

CDR3 DNA sequence: TGTGCCAGCAGTTATTCGGGGTACAGGGGGGCCTATGGCTACACCTTC. Translation gives CASSYSGYRGAYGYTF. The genes are TRBV6-5 and TRBJ1-2; 8 positions agree with TRBD1. Germline V gene sequence: CDR1 MNHEY, CDR2 SVGAGI. Losses at the gene ends were 3 bases for V and 4 bases for J; bases not matched to a gene: 10. The CDR3 loop spans 16 amino acids.

This chain connects TRBV5-5 to TRBJ1-2, with a tentative D call TRBD1 (6 bases). V shed 4 bases and J shed 6 bases, with 19 bases lying between them. This CDR3 region has 15 residues. Germline V gene data show CDR1 as SGHKS and CDR2 as YYEKEE (reference sequence). This CDR3 is CASSPPVQGAHGYTF. The CDR3 coding sequence is TGTGCCAGCAGCCCTCCCGTACAGGGAGCTCATGGCTACACCTTC.

This chain links TRBV27 with TRBJ2-1; the D gene is possibly TRBD2 (5 bases). CDR1 MNHEY and CDR2 SMNVEV come from the germline V gene (reference sequence). The CDR3 is made up of 16 amino acids. V was shortened by 5 bases and J by 0 bases, with 14 bases between the two germline ends. This CDR3 is CASSTSLASSYNEQFF. CDR3 nucleotide sequence: TGTGCCAGCAGTACAAGCCTAGCCAGCTCCTACAATGAGCAGTTCTTC.

The chain joins TRBV6-6 to TRBJ1-1, with D possibly TRBD1 on 6 matching bases. Trimming took 6 bases from V and 8 from J, leaving 19 bases between them. The CDR3 runs to 14 residues. In germline, CDR1 is MNHNY, CDR2 SVGAGI (reference sequence). The CDR3 is CASRYGQFLTEAFF. DNA for the CDR3: TGTGCCAGCAGATATGGACAGTTCCTCACCGAAGCTTTCTTT.

The rearrangement joins TRBV7-3 to TRBJ1-1; D is unresolved. The V end lost 5 bases, the J end lost 1 base, and 11 bases lay between the germline ends. CDR3 size: 14 residues. Germline assignment: CDR1 SGHTA and CDR2 FQGTGA. The CDR3 protein is CASSHRGRNTEAFF. The DNA of the CDR3 is TGTGCCAGCAGCCATCGTGGCAGGAACACTGAAGCTTTCTTT.

The rearrangement links TRBV5-1 to TRBJ1-1, with D hard to call. CDR1 SGHRS and CDR2 YFSETQ come from the germline V gene. The CDR3 consists of 15 residues. The V and J ends lost 6 bases and 5 bases respectively, with 20 bases between them. CDR3 coding DNA: TGCGCCAGCACTCCGCGAGGTGGAGGGTGGACTGAAGCTTTCTTT. Protein: CASTPRGGGWTEAFF.

The chain combines TRBV29-1 with TRBJ2-4; TRBD1 aligns across 7 bases. The V segment lost 2 bases and the J segment 0 bases; nucleotides outside the gene matches: 1. The CDR3 has 14 residues. CDR1 and CDR2 (germline): SQVTM, ANQGSEA. The CDR3 DNA reads TGCAGCGTTGAAACAGGGGTAGCCAAAAACATTCAGTACTTC. It codes for CSVETGVAKNIQYF.

CDR3 DNA: TGTGCCAGCATCACCGGACTCAATTATAGAGGGACTGGGGCCAACGTCCTGACTTTC. Protein product: CASITGLNYRGTGANVLTF. V is TRBV21-1 and J is TRBJ2-6; the D segment call TRBD2 is taken from the table without a DNA check. TRBV21-1 is tagged as a pseudogene. The CDR3 extends over 19 amino acids.

This clone was observed a single time. V usage is TRBV30 and J usage is TRBJ1-3; D call uncertain. The germline V gene has CDR1 GTSNPN and CDR2 SVGIG (reference sequence). This CDR3 spans 10 amino acids. Deletions cut 3 bases from V and 6 bases from J, with 3 bases between. CDR3 bases: TGTGCCTGGAGCCAAAACACCATATATTTT. Its translation is CAWSQNTIYF.

The chain couples TRBV24-1 to TRBJ1-1; D uncertain. Germline V lookup: CDR1 KGHDR, CDR2 SFDVKD. The V end lost 4 bases, the J end lost 9 bases, and 11 bases lay between the germline ends. The CDR3 contains 12 residues. In DNA form, the CDR3 reads TGTGCCACCAGTGAATTAGACTCAAAAGCTTTCTTT. This sequence encodes CATSELDSKAFF.

The V gene is TRBV6-4, the J gene TRBJ1-6, with TRBD1 identical over 8 bases. Trimming took 6 bases from V and 10 from J; bases not matched to a gene: 5. Germline CDR1 and CDR2: MRHNA and SNTAGT. This CDR3 is 13 amino acids long. The DNA of the CDR3 is TGTGCCAGCAGCCGGGACAGGATGTCACCCCTCCACTTT. Translated: CASSRDRMSPLHF.

This clone was counted between two and nine times. The CDR3 reads CASSVVANTGELFF. The CDR3, as DNA: TGTGCCAGCAGTGTAGTCGCGAACACCGGGGAGCTGTTTTTT. V gene TRBV6-4 combines with J gene TRBJ2-2; D is uncertain. The CDR3 consists of 14 residues. The V gene lost 4 bases and the J gene lost 0 bases, with 6 bases spanning the gap. Germline loops: CDR1 MRHNA, CDR2 SNTAGT.

J is TRBJ2-3 and V is TRBV5-1; the D is unclear. The ends were cut back, 6 bases at V and 0 bases at J, with 11 bases in the middle. Per the germline V gene, CDR1 is SGHRS and CDR2 is YFSETQ. CDR3 length: 14 residues. The chain's CDR3 is CASKSRISTDTQYF. The CDR3 DNA sequence: TGCGCCAGCAAATCGCGGATTAGCACAGATACGCAGTATTTT.

The gene calls are TRBV25-1 and TRBJ2-1, with 9 bases aligning to TRBD2. After removal of 8 bases from V and 8 bases from J, the junction contained 10 bases not matched to a gene. The CDR3 totals 14 residues. Per germline, CDR1 MGHDK and CDR2 SYGVNS. CDR3 in amino acids: CASCPSGIVHEQFF. In nucleotides, the CDR3 is TGTGCCAGCTGCCCTAGCGGGATTGTCCATGAGCAGTTCTTC.